Detailed here is one TCR beta chain. Its antigen is undetermined. This entry belongs to a study of breast tumors, draining lymph nodes, adjacent tissues. Findings of the study overall: Tumor repertoires ranked between lymph nodes and nontumor tissue in diversity, with V and J gene preferences.

The CDR3 contains 16 residues. V gave up 0 bases and J gave up 3 bases, with 15 bases separating them. In germline, CDR1 is SGHAT, CDR2 FQNNGV. Axillary draining lymph nodes of breast cancer patients supplied the node samples. TCRdb called the multiplex PCR reads again in MiXCR, with one record for every CDR3 protein. Here the sample spans 150,000 to 200,000 distinct CDR3 sequences, roughly 30% being singletons. The TCR comes from a female donor with breast cancer. Some clones in this sample may be carry-over from other donors' samples. The chain links TRBV11-2 to TRBJ2-7; no firm D call. Sequenced: axillary lymph node tissue. CDR3 sequence (DNA): TGTGCCAGCAGCTTAGATTCTATCGCCCACGGCTACGAGCAGTACTTC. The encoded protein is CASSLDSIAHGYEQYF.